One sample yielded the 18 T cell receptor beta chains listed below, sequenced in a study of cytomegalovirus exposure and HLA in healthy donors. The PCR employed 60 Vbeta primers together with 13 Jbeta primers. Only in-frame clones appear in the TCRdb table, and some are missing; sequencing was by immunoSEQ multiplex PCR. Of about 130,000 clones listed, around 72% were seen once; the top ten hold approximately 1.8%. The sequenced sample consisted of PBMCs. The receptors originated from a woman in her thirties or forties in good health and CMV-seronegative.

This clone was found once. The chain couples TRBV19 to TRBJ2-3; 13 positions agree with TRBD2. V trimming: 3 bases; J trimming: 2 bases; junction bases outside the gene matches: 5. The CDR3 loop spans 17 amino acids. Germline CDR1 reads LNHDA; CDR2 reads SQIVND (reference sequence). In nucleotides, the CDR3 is TGTGCCAGTAGTATTCTGGGACTAGCGGGAATCACAGATACGCAGTATTTT. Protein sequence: CASSILGLAGITDTQYF.

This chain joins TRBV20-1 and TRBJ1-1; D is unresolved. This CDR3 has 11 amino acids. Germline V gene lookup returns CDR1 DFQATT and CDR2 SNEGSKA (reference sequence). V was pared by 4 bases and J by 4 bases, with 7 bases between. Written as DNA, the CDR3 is TGCAGTGCTAAGATGGCCACTGAAGCTTTCTTT. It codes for CSAKMATEAFF.

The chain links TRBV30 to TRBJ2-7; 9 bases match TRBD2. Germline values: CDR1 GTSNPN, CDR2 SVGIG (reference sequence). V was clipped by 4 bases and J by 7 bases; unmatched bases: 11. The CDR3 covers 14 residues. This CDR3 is CAWNRGLASEEQYF. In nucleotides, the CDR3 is TGTGCCTGGAACCGGGGACTAGCCTCCGAAGAGCAGTACTTC.

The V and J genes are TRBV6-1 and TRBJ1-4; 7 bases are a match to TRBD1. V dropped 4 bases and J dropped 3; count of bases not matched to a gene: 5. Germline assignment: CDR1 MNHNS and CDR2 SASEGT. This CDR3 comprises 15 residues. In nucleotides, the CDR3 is TGTGCCAGCAGTGCGACAGGGTTCCCTAATGAAAAACTGTTTTTT. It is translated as CASSATGFPNEKLFF.

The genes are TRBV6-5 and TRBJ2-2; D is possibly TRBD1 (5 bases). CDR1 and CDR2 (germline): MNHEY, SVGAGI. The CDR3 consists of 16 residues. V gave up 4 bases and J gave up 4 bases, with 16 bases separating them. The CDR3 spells CASSSNQGWGTGELFF. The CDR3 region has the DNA TGTGCCAGCAGTTCTAACCAGGGATGGGGCACCGGGGAGCTGTTTTTT.

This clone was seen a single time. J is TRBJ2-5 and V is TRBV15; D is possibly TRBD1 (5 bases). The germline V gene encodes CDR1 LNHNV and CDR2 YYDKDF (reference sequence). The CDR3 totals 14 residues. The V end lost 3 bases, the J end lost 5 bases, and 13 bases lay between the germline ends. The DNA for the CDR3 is TGTGCCACCAGCAGTTCGGACATAGGGGAGACCCAGTACTTC. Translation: CATSSSDIGETQYF.

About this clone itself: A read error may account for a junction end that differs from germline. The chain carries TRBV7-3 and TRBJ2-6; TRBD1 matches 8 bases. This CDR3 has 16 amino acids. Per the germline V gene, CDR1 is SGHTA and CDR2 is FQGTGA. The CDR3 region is CASSKTGVSGANGLTF. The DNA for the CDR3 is TGTGCCAGCAGCAAGACAGGGGTCTCTGGGGCCAACGGCCTGACTTTC. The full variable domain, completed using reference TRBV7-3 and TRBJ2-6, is GAGVSQTPSNKVTEKGKYVELRCDPISGHTALYWYRQSLGQGPEFLIYFQGTGAADDSGLPNDRFFAVRPEGSVSTLKIQRTERGDSAVYLCASSKTGVSGANGLTFGAGSRLTVL.

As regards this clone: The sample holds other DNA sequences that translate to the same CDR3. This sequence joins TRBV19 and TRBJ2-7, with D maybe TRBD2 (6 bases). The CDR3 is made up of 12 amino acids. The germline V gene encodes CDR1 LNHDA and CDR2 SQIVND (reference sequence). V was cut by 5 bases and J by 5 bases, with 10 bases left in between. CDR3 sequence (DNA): TGTGCCAGTAGTCCCGGGACTCACGAGCAGTACTTC. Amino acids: CASSPGTHEQYF.

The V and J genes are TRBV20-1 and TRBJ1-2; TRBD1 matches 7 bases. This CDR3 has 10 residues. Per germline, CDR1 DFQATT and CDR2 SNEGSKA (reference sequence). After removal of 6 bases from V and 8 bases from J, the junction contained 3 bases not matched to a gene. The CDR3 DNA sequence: TGCAGTGCCCTGACAGGGGGCTACACCTTC. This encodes CSALTGGYTF.

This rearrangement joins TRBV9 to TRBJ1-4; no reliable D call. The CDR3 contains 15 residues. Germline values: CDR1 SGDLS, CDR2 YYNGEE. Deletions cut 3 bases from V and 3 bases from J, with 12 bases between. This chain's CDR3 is CASSGRGSANEKLFF. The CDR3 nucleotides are TGTGCCAGCAGCGGCCGGGGTTCGGCTAATGAAAAACTGTTTTTT. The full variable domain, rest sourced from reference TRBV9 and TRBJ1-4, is DSGVTQTPKHLITATGQRVTLRCSPRSGDLSVYWYQQSLDQGLQFLIQYYNGEERAKGNILERFSAQQFPDLHSELNLSSLELGDSALYFCASSGRGSANEKLFFGSGTQLSVL.

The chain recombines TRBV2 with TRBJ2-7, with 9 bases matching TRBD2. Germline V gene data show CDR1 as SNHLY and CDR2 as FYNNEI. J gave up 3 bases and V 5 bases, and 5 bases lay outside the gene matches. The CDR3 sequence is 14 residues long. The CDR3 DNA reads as TGTGCCAGCAGTATTAGCGGGAGAGTCTACGAGCAGTACTTC. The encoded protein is CASSISGRVYEQYF. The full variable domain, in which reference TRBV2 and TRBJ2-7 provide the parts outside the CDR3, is EPEVTQTPSHQVTQMGQEVILRCVPISNHLYFYWYRQILGQKVEFLVSFYNNEISEKSEIFDDQFSVERPDGSNFTLKIRSTKLEDSAMYFCASSISGRVYEQYFGPGTRLTVT.

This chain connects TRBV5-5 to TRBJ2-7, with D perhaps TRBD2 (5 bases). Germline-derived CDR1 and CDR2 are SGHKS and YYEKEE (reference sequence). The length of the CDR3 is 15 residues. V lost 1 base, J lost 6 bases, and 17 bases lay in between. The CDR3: CASSLSSGAHLEQYF. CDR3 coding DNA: TGTGCCAGCAGCTTGAGCAGCGGCGCTCACCTCGAGCAGTACTTC.

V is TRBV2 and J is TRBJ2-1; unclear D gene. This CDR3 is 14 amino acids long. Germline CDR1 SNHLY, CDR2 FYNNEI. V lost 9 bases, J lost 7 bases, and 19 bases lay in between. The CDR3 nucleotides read TGTGCCAGGCTGGCCGGTGAAACCGGGAATGAGCAGTTCTTC. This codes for CARLAGETGNEQFF.

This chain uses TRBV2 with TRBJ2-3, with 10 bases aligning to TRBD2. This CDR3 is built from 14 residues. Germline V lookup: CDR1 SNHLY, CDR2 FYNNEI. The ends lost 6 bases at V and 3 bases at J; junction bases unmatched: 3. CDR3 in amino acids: CASRSGGATDTQYF. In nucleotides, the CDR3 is TGTGCCAGCAGAAGCGGGGGGGCGACAGATACGCAGTATTTT.

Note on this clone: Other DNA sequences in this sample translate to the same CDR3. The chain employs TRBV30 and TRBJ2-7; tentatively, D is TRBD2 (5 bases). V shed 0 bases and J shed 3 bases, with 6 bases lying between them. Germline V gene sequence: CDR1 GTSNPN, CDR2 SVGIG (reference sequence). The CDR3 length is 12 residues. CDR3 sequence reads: CAWSVRGYEQYF. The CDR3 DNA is TGTGCCTGGAGTGTACGGGGCTACGAGCAGTACTTC.

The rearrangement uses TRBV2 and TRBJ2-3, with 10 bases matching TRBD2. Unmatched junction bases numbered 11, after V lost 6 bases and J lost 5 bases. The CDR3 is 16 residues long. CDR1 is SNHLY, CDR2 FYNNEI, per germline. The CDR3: CASRKELAGGRDTQYF. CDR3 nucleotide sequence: TGTGCCAGCAGAAAGGAGTTAGCGGGAGGAAGAGATACGCAGTATTTT. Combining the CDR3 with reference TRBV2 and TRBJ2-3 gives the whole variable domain EPEVTQTPSHQVTQMGQEVILRCVPISNHLYFYWYRQILGQKVEFLVSFYNNEISEKSEIFDDQFSVERPDGSNFTLKIRSTKLEDSAMYFCASRKELAGGRDTQYFGPGTRLTVL.

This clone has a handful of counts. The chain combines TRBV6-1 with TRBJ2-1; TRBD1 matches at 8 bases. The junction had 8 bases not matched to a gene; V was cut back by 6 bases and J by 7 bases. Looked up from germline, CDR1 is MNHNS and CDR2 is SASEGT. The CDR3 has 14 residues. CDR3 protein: CASRETGARNEQFF. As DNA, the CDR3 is TGTGCCAGCAGGGAGACAGGGGCGAGGAATGAGCAGTTCTTC.

The CDR3 bases are TGTGCCATCAGTGAACAGACTAGCGGTACTTCCGGGGAGCTGTTTTTT. Translated: CAISEQTSGTSGELFF. J is TRBJ2-2 and V is TRBV10-3, with 9 bases fitting TRBD2. CDR3 size: 16 residues. The ends lost 3 bases at V and 6 bases at J; junction bases unmatched: 8. Germline values: CDR1 ENHRY, CDR2 SYGVKD.